This TCR beta chain was recovered during a study of graft-versus-host responses after intestinal transplantation (dated by TCRdb to about 2021). At the level of the whole study: The transplants that recipients received were multivisceral, liver-intestinal, or isolated intestinal. Every recipient was given anti-thymocyte globulin induction, then maintenance tacrolimus and steroids for two to three years. Bulk TCR-beta CDR3 sequencing was used to track graft-versus-host and host-versus-graft alloreactive T cell clones in the graft, circulation and bone marrow after intestinal transplantation. To identify alloreactive clones, pre-transplant mixed lymphocyte reaction products were sequenced and compared with unstimulated pre-transplant donor and recipient T cells. Of the roughly 23 intestinal transplant recipients enrolled in the cohort, one of whom was a retransplant, a few patients without pretransplant specimens were excluded. Donor T cell macrochimerism was defined as a peak of at least 4% donor T cells among recipient peripheral blood mononuclear cells. Rather than being sequenced by the commercial service, samples from a few later patients were sequenced in-house on an Illumina MiSeq and processed with MiXCR.

Germline trimming: 5 bases from V, 2 bases from J; junction bases outside gene matches: 9. Reading from cysteine to phenylalanine, the CDR3 counts 16 amino acids. The kept DNA is CDR3 alone, 48 bases in frame from the first base. CDR1 and CDR2 are drawn from the germline V gene: MDHEN, SYDVKM. Findings and caveats that apply to the study as a whole: The relatively low number and heterogeneity of intestinal transplant patients limited the conclusions. GvH clones turned up in recipient bone marrow, with some appearing earlier in ileal mucosa or blood, a pattern consistent with an intestinal mucosal origin. In the allografts of patients with donor T cell macrochimerism, GvH to HvG T cell clonal ratios were high. Early after transplant, peak levels of circulating GvH clones were associated with declines in HvG clones.

Notes on this clone: Its target antigen remains unknown. No qualities accompany the bases; no much larger clone lies one base away.

In light of the paper, this sample's time point label describes: cells obtained before transplantation from donor or recipient. CD3+CD4+ and CD3+CD8+ populations were FACS-sorted from unstimulated pre-transplant donor and recipient cells taken from spleen or lymph nodes. Libraries came from the immunoSEQ multiplex PCR assay. For most patients, genomic DNA was isolated with the Qiagen DNeasy Blood and Tissue Kit and sent frozen to Adaptive Biotechnologies for TCR sequencing. High-throughput TCR-beta CDR3 sequencing of genomic DNA from most patients was performed by Adaptive Biotechnologies. The published analysis was carried out like this. TCR sequencing data were retrieved from Adaptive's ImmunoSEQ software for some 19 patients, whereas a few other patients were processed with MiXCR and VDJtools. To correct CD4 versus CD8 sorting errors, any sequence found in both subsets at a frequency ratio below 5:1 was removed. Because the origin of CDR3 nucleotide sequences shared between donor and recipient could not be assigned, those sequences were removed. At least 2-fold expansion over unstimulated cells and a minimum CFSE-low frequency of 0.002% (template counts) or 0.001% (read counts) were required for clones to be classified as alloreactive. Mappable clones were those detected in sequenced pre-transplant spleen, lymph node, or MLR CFSE-low populations of the donor or recipient. Cumulative frequency of alloreactive clones was calculated as a percentage of all sequences weighted by copy number. TCRdb limited this immuneACCESS table to in-frame rearrangements with V and J called. A share of clones is missing; checked studies link under half to unresolved V genes, and the rest is unexplained. V, J and clone size derive from that table, while D and trimming were established from the DNA sequence. Present in this sample are tens of thousands of clones, nearly 90% of which were seen just once. The ten most abundant clones make up approximately 4.1% of the sample.

The clonotype originates from a human donor who was the organ donor for an intestinal transplant. The V gene is TRBV28 and the J gene is TRBJ1-5; 7 junctional bases match TRBD1. This specimen consisted of unstimulated CD8+ T cells sorted from spleen or lymph node cells, obtained before transplant. The CDR3 loop reads CASSATTGIGNQPQHF. The DNA is as follows: TGTGCCAGCAGTGCCACGACAGGGATAGGCAATCAGCCCCAGCATTTT.